The next 29 T cell receptor beta chains were all read from a single sample in a study of T cell repertoires in cytomegalovirus infection. TCRdb passed the reads through MiXCR, listing each CDR3 protein once. The sample has fewer than 850,000 distinct CDR3 sequences, 25% to 30% seen once; the top ten hold around 14%. Their target antigens are unknown. Sequenced material: cultured CD8+ T cells from PBMCs, taken from culture after CMV antigen stimulation. These receptors all come from a human donor in good health (CMV status not recorded). Some clones in this sample may be carry-over from other donors' samples.

This chain links TRBV7-8 with TRBJ1-5; 8 positions match TRBD1. This CDR3 is built from 15 residues. Germline assignment: CDR1 SGHVS and CDR2 FQNEAQ. Germline trimming cut 2 bases from V and 6 bases from J; bases unmatched to any gene: 6. CDR3 bases: TGTGCCAGCAGCTTATCCCCCGACAGGGGTCAGCCCCAGCATTTT. Its translation: CASSLSPDRGQPQHF.

There are a few counts of this clonotype. V gene TRBV6-6 combines with J gene TRBJ1-1, with D uncertain. Germline V gives CDR1 MNHNY, CDR2 SVGAGI (reference sequence). This CDR3 has 17 amino acids. With 8 bases removed from V and 0 bases from J, the gap between germline ends came to 22 bases. CDR3 sequence: CASLPFPIQRLNTEAFF. CDR3 nucleotide sequence: TGTGCCAGCCTCCCTTTTCCGATTCAGAGGTTGAACACTGAAGCTTTCTTT.

The rearrangement uses TRBV19 and TRBJ2-2; TRBD1 is a possible D gene (7 bases). The germline V gene encodes CDR1 LNHDA and CDR2 SQIVND (reference sequence). CDR3 size: 15 residues. V dropped 3 bases and J dropped 3 bases, with 11 bases sitting between them. The CDR3 coding sequence is TGTGCCAGTAGTATCGGAGGGGGCTACACCGGGGAGCTGTTTTTT. Protein: CASSIGGGYTGELFF.

This clonotype was seen only a few times. The chain uses TRBV12-3 or TRBV12-4 and TRBJ2-6; D is unresolved. V was shortened by 8 bases and J by 3 bases, with 8 bases between the two germline ends. The CDR3 runs to 13 residues. The CDR3 spells CASQTGGANVLTF. CDR3 DNA sequence: TGTGCCAGCCAAACTGGTGGGGCCAACGTCCTGACTTTC.

This sequence joins TRBV12-3 or TRBV12-4 and TRBJ2-1; weak D call: TRBD2 (5 bases). The CDR3 loop spans 14 amino acids. Trimming took off 4 bases at V and 2 bases at J, with 9 bases between the two ends. CDR3 DNA: TGTGCCAGCAGTTCATGGGAGACCTACAATGAGCAGTTCTTC. Translated, it gives CASSSWETYNEQFF.

V and J are TRBV7-9 and TRBJ2-7; 7 positions match TRBD1. Per germline, CDR1 SEHNR and CDR2 FQNEAQ (reference sequence). V was clipped by 6 bases and J by 4 bases; unmatched bases: 3. This CDR3 is 12 amino acids long. As DNA, the CDR3 is TGTGCCAGCAGTCACAGGGGTTACGAGCAGTACGTC. This translates into CASSHRGYEQYV.

This clonotype was counted only a few times. Its ends do not fully match the called genes, so a read error is possible. The genes are TRBV10-3 and TRBJ2-2; tentative D call: TRBD2 (6 bases). The germline V gene has CDR1 ENHRY and CDR2 SYGVKD. The CDR3 contains 15 residues. The CDR3, as DNA: TGCGCCATCAGTGGTCTGGAGGGTTACGGCGGGGAGCTGTTTTTT. Translated, it gives CAISGLEGYGGELFF.

The chain employs TRBV7-6 and TRBJ2-7; tentative D call: TRBD1 (6 bases). The CDR3 runs 15 residues. Per the germline V gene, CDR1 is SGHVS and CDR2 is FNYEAQ. The V end lost 5 bases, the J end lost 0 bases, and 14 bases lay between the germline ends. The CDR3 region has the DNA TGTGCCAGCAGCCCTTACAGGGATAGCTCCTACGAGCAGTACTTC. This encodes CASSPYRDSSYEQYF. The whole variable domain, filled in from reference TRBV7-6 and TRBJ2-7, reads GAGVSQSPRYKVTKRGQDVALRCDPISGHVSLYWYRQALGQGPEFLTYFNYEAQQDKSGLPNDRFSAERPEGSISTLTIQRTEQRDSAMYRCASSPYRDSSYEQYFGPGTRLTVT.

This chain connects TRBV10-3 to TRBJ2-2, with D possibly matching TRBD1 (5 bases). Trimming took off 6 bases at V and 3 bases at J, with 5 bases between the two ends. The CDR3 has 12 amino acids. Germline CDR1 ENHRY, CDR2 SYGVKD. CDR3 in DNA: TGTGCCATCAGGACAGACACCGGGGAGCTGTTTTTT. Encoded protein: CAIRTDTGELFF.

V and J are TRBV12-3 or TRBV12-4 and TRBJ2-3, with a possible D match to TRBD1 (6 bases). The CDR3 totals 15 residues. V lost 5 bases, J lost 3 bases, and 15 bases lay in between. The DNA for the CDR3 is TGTGCCAGCAGTGGGACGCCCAGGGGAACAGATACGCAGTATTTT. Protein: CASSGTPRGTDTQYF.

There are a few counts of this clonotype. The rearrangement uses TRBV12-3 or TRBV12-4 and TRBJ2-3, with a possible D match to TRBD1 (6 bases). V gave up 11 bases and J gave up 0 bases, with 24 bases separating them. This CDR3 spans 17 amino acids. The CDR3 DNA follows: TGTGCCTCAGCAAGTTCGAGTCAAGGGGGAAGCACAGATACGCAGTATTTT. Translated, it gives CASASSSQGGSTDTQYF.

This clonotype was seen only a few times. This chain connects TRBV12-3 or TRBV12-4 to TRBJ2-1, with TRBD2 identical over 7 bases. The ends lost 8 bases at V and 2 bases at J; junction bases unmatched: 6. CDR3 length: 14 residues. The CDR3 is CASFDGGTYNEQFF. Here the CDR3 DNA reads TGTGCCAGCTTCGACGGGGGGACCTACAATGAGCAGTTCTTC.

The rearrangement joins TRBV7-9 to TRBJ1-1, with D unresolved. Germline V gene lookup returns CDR1 SEHNR and CDR2 FQNEAQ (reference sequence). With 2 bases removed from V and 3 bases from J, the gap between germline ends came to 13 bases. The CDR3 covers 15 residues. The CDR3 DNA follows: TGTGCCAGCAGCTTATTGGATGGCGCGGACACTGAAGCTTTCTTT. It translates to CASSLLDGADTEAFF.

At least ten counts were recorded for this clonotype. This sequence joins TRBV7-2 and TRBJ1-2; 9 nucleotides line up with TRBD1. From germline, CDR1 is SGHTA and CDR2 FQGNSA. Trimming removed 0 bases from V and 7 bases from J; junction bases left unmatched: 21. CDR3 length equals 20 residues. Here the CDR3 reads CASSLADTPGQGKGGPGYTF. The CDR3 nucleotides read TGTGCCAGCAGCTTAGCGGACACCCCGGGACAGGGAAAGGGCGGGCCTGGCTACACCTTC.

This clonotype has only a few counts. This rearrangement joins TRBV7-9 to TRBJ2-1, with D perhaps TRBD1 (7 bases). V was trimmed by 1 base and J by 4 bases, leaving 14 bases between them. The V gene's germline CDR1 is SEHNR and CDR2 FQNEAQ (reference sequence). This CDR3 contains 16 residues. The CDR3 region is CASSLGGDSSYNEQFF. The CDR3 DNA reads TGTGCCAGCAGCTTAGGCGGGGACAGTTCTTACAATGAGCAGTTCTTC. Variable domain in full (rest from reference TRBV7-9 and TRBJ2-1): DTGVSQNPRHKITKRGQNVTFRCDPISEHNRLYWYRQTLGQGPEFLTYFQNEAQLEKSRLLSDRFSAERPKGSFSTLEIQRTEQGDSAMYLCASSLGGDSSYNEQFFGPGTRLTVL.

The rearrangement links TRBV7-9 to TRBJ2-7; D could derive from TRBD1 or TRBD2 (5 bases each). There are 15 residues in the CDR3. Germline V lookup: CDR1 SEHNR, CDR2 FQNEAQ (reference sequence). The CDR3 nucleotides are TGTGCCAGCAGCTTAGTTTTAGGGACCACCTACGAGCGGTACGTC. It is translated as CASSLVLGTTYERYV.

This clonotype was detected ten times or more. The rearrangement links TRBV6-5 to TRBJ2-5; unclear D gene. There are 17 residues in the CDR3. Trimming pared 2 bases from V and 7 bases from J, leaving 23 bases between. Germline V gene sequence: CDR1 MNHEY, CDR2 SVGAGI. DNA for the CDR3: TGTGCCAGCAGTTACGGGGTCGCAAACCCCGGAATGGGGACCCAGTACTTC. This gives the protein CASSYGVANPGMGTQYF.

This clonotype was picked up a small number of times. The chain combines TRBV27 with TRBJ1-6, with D unclear. The CDR3 covers 13 residues. Germline CDR1 MNHEY, CDR2 SMNVEV (reference sequence). With 2 bases removed from V and 7 bases from J, the gap between germline ends came to 6 bases. CDR3 sequence reads: CASSLVVNSPLHF. In DNA, the CDR3 is TGTGCCAGCAGTTTAGTGGTCAATTCACCCCTCCACTTT.

A few counts support this clonotype. The chain carries TRBV19 and TRBJ1-2; the D gene is possibly TRBD1 (5 bases). Trimming removed 7 bases at V and 8 bases at J, with 20 bases between. The CDR3 sequence is 14 residues long. From germline, CDR1 is LNHDA and CDR2 SQIVND (reference sequence). CDR3 sequence reads: CASTNTRQRGGYTF. The CDR3 bases are TGTGCCAGTACTAACACTCGACAGCGAGGAGGCTACACCTTC. The entire variable domain, with the rest obtained from reference TRBV19 and TRBJ1-2, is as follows: DGGITQSPKYLFRKEGQNVTLSCEQNLNHDAMYWYRQDPGQGLRLIYYSQIVNDFQKGDIAEGYSVSREKKESFPLTVTSAQKNPTAFYLCASTNTRQRGGYTFGSGTRLTVV.

The J gene is TRBJ1-6, the V gene TRBV19, with D maybe TRBD1 (5 bases). The CDR3 consists of 14 residues. The germline V gene encodes CDR1 LNHDA and CDR2 SQIVND (reference sequence). Between the trimmed V and J ends, which lost 3 bases and 4 bases, there was a span of 7 bases. The CDR3 spells CASSMGQYNSPLHF. The CDR3 DNA is TGTGCCAGTAGTATGGGGCAGTATAATTCACCCCTCCACTTT. The full variable domain, with the rest looked up from reference TRBV19 and TRBJ1-6, is DGGITQSPKYLFRKEGQNVTLSCEQNLNHDAMYWYRQDPGQGLRLIYYSQIVNDFQKGDIAEGYSVSREKKESFPLTVTSAQKNPTAFYLCASSMGQYNSPLHFGNGTRLTVT.

V is TRBV2 and J is TRBJ1-2, with a weak D call TRBD1 (5 bases). From germline, CDR1 is SNHLY and CDR2 FYNNEI. V lost 7 bases to trimming and J lost 1 base, with 7 bases between them. This CDR3 spans 12 amino acids. CDR3 loop: CASIQGNYGYTF. CDR3 in DNA: TGTGCCAGCATCCAGGGTAACTATGGCTACACCTTC.

This rearrangement joins TRBV7-2 to TRBJ1-2; possible D gene TRBD1, 5 bases. Between the trimmed V and J ends, which lost 5 bases and 4 bases, there was a span of 20 bases. Germline CDR1 SGHTA, CDR2 FQGNSA. The CDR3 is made up of 16 amino acids. The CDR3 sequence: CASSHAAGGSFYGYTF. The CDR3 nucleotides are TGTGCCAGCAGCCACGCCGCTGGGGGAAGCTTCTATGGCTACACCTTC.

This clonotype was found a few times. V and J are TRBV12-3 or TRBV12-4 and TRBJ2-7, with D tentatively TRBD1 (5 bases). This CDR3 has 14 residues. V was cut by 8 bases and J by 4 bases, with 18 bases left in between. In DNA form, the CDR3 reads TGTGCCAGCTCGGACACCCAATTTGTTTACGAGCAGTACTTC. It yields the protein CASSDTQFVYEQYF.

A few counts support this clonotype. The chain couples TRBV6-5 to TRBJ2-1; 11 bases are a match to TRBD2. The junction had 5 bases not matched to a gene; V was cut back by 5 bases and J by 5 bases. There are 15 residues in the CDR3. Per the germline V gene, CDR1 is MNHEY and CDR2 is SVGAGI. The CDR3 region has the DNA TGTGCCAGCAGTCCCTCTAGCGGGGGGCACAATGAGCAGTTCTTC. The encoded protein is CASSPSSGGHNEQFF.

This clonotype was observed a handful of times. V usage is TRBV10-3 and J usage is TRBJ1-1, with D possibly TRBD1 on 6 matching bases. V was clipped by 0 bases and J by 6 bases, with 14 bases between them. The CDR3 consists of 15 residues. Per germline, CDR1 ENHRY and CDR2 SYGVKD. CDR3 amino acids: CAISESPTGSAEAFF. The DNA for the CDR3 is TGTGCCATCAGTGAGTCCCCTACAGGGAGCGCTGAAGCTTTCTTT.

J is TRBJ1-4 and V is TRBV6-6; D perhaps matches TRBD1 (5 bases). The germline V gene has CDR1 MNHNY and CDR2 SVGAGI (reference sequence). V was pared by 2 bases and J by 12 bases, with 13 bases between. This CDR3 has 13 residues. DNA for the CDR3: TGTGCCAGCAGTTACCGAGAGGGGCCTGAACTGTTTTTT. Residues: CASSYREGPELFF.

The rearrangement links TRBV12-3 or TRBV12-4 to TRBJ1-5; maybe TRBD1 (5 bases). Trimming stripped 5 bases from V and 2 bases from J, with 13 bases between. The CDR3 has 15 amino acids. The CDR3 loop is CASSPLGRGNQPQHF. CDR3 sequence (DNA): TGTGCCAGCAGTCCCCTGGGACGGGGCAATCAGCCCCAGCATTTT.

The chain joins TRBV6-2 or TRBV6-3 to TRBJ2-1; 8 nucleotides line up with TRBD2. CDR3 length: 15 residues. Per the germline V gene, CDR1 is MNHEY and CDR2 is SVGEGT. V lost 5 bases, J lost 6 bases, and 9 bases stayed unmatched. The chain's CDR3 is CASSPASGGSNEQFF. The CDR3 bases are TGTGCCAGCAGTCCAGCCAGCGGGGGATCCAATGAGCAGTTCTTC.

V and J are TRBV7-6 and TRBJ1-2, with a possible D match to TRBD1 (6 bases). This CDR3 comprises 16 residues. Trimming stripped 9 bases from V and 4 bases from J, with 24 bases between. Per the germline V gene, CDR1 is SGHVS and CDR2 is FNYEAQ. The CDR3 loop reads CASKPAMGGQGYGYTF. The CDR3 bases are TGTGCCAGTAAGCCAGCTATGGGGGGCCAGGGCTATGGCTACACCTTC.